This T cell receptor (beta chain) was found in a study of blood T cell repertoires in COVID-19. Looking at the study overall: Sites in the United States, Italy and Spain provided acute and convalescent COVID-19 samples. T cells, B-cell-depleted T cells, or PBMCs supplied cDNA or gDNA.

Per the germline V gene, CDR1 is MGHRA and CDR2 is YSYEKL. The CDR3 totals 16 residues. V dropped 0 bases and J dropped 0 bases, with 9 bases sitting between them. Libraries were prepared by immunoSEQ multiplex PCR; TCRdb keeps only in-frame clonotypes and omits some of them. The table lists about 60,000 clones, 65% to 85% of them singletons. The specimen sequenced was peripheral blood. The sequence came from a man aged 65 to 79 with active COVID-19. This chain links TRBV4-1 with TRBJ1-3; D remains unclear. CDR3 nucleotides: TGCGCCAGCAGCCAAGATCCGACTGTCTCTGGAAACACCATATATTTT. Its translation: CASSQDPTVSGNTIYF.